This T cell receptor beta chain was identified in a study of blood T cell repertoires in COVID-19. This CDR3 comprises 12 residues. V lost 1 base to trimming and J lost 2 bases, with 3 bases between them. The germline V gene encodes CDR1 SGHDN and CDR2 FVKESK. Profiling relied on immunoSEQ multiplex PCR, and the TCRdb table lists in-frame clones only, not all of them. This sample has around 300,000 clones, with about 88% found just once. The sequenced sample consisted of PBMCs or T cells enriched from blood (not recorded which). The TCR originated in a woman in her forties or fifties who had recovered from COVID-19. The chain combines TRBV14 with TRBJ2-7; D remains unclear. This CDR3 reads CASSQGPYEQYF. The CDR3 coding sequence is TGTGCCAGCAGCCAAGGGCCCTACGAGCAGTACTTC.